This T cell receptor beta chain was observed in a study of blood T cell repertoires in COVID-19. Turning to the study itself: COVID-19 samples, acute and convalescent, were from the United States, Italy and Spain. From T cells, B-cell-depleted T cells, or PBMCs came the material, which was cDNA or gDNA.

This clone was recorded a few times. As originally analysed: Estimates of nucleated cell counts were drawn from the amplification of reference gene primers. This table comes from immunoSEQ multiplex PCR, and its TCRdb copy is limited to in-frame clones, with some not included. D and trimming were read from the DNA, whereas the V and J calls and clone size are those reported in that table. The sample lists about 210,000 clones; about 85% were seen once. The source of this sequence is a man between 65 and 85 years old with acute or convalescent COVID-19. Sequencing was performed on peripheral blood.

The CDR3 loop reads CASSPSGMGADTQYF. The CDR3 region has the DNA TGTGCCAGCAGCCCTAGCGGGATGGGGGCAGATACGCAGTATTTT. The chain carries TRBV13 and TRBJ2-3; TRBD2 matches at 9 bases. The CDR3 sequence is 15 residues long. V was clipped by 5 bases and J by 4 bases; unmatched bases: 7. Germline V gene sequence: CDR1 PRHDT, CDR2 FYEKMQ (reference sequence).